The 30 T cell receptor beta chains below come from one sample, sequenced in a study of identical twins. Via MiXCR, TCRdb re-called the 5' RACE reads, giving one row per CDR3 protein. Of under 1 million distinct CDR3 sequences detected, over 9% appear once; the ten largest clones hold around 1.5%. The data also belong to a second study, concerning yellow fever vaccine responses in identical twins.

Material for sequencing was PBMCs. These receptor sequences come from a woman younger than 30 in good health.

The CDR3 is CASSFDRGITEAFF. CDR3 coding DNA: TGTGCCAGCAGTTTCGACAGGGGTATCACTGAAGCTTTCTTT. J is TRBJ1-1 and V is TRBV6-5; TRBD1 aligns across 8 bases. Germline-derived CDR1 and CDR2 are MNHEY and SVGAGI. V shed 4 bases, J shed 4 bases, and the junction held 5 bases outside the gene matches. The CDR3 is made up of 14 amino acids.

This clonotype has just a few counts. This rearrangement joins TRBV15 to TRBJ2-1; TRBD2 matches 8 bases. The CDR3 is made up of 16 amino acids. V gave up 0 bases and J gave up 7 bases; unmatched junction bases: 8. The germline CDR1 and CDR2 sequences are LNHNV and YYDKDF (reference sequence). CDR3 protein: CATSRDQAGVSNEQFF. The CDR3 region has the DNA TGTGCCACCAGCAGAGATCAAGCGGGAGTCTCAAATGAGCAGTTCTTC.

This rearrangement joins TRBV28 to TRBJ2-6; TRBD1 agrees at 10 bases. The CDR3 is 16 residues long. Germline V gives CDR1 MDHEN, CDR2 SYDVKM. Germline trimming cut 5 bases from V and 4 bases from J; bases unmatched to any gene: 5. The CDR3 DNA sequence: TGTGCCAGCAGTCTCGGGACAGGGGACGGGGCCAACGTCCTGACTTTC. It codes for CASSLGTGDGANVLTF.

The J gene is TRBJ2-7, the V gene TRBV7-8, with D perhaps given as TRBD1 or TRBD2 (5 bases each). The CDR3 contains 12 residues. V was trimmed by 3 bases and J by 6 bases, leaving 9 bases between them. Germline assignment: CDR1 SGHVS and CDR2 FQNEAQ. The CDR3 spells CASSLGDLEQYF. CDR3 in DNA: TGTGCCAGCAGCTTGGGGGATCTCGAGCAGTACTTC.

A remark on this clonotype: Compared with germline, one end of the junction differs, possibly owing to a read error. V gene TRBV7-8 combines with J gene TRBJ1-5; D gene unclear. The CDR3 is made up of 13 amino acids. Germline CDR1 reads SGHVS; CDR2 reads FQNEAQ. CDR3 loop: CASSFQINQAQHF. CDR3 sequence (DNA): TGTGCCAGCAGCTTTCAGATAAATCAGGCCCAGCATTTT.

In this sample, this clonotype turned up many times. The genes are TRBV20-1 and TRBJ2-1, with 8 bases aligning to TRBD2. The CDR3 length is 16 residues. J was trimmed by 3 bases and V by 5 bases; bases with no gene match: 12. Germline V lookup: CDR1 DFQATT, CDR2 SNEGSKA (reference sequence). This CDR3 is CSAPPHSGANYNEQFF. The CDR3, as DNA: TGCAGTGCTCCCCCTCATAGCGGGGCTAACTACAATGAGCAGTTCTTC.

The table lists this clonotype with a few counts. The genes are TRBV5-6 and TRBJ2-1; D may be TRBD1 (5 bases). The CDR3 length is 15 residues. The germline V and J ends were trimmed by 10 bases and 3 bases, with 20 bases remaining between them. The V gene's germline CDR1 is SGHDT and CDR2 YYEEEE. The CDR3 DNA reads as TGTGCCTCTCTTCAGGGTTTTGGCGGCTACAATGAGCAGTTCTTC. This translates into CASLQGFGGYNEQFF.

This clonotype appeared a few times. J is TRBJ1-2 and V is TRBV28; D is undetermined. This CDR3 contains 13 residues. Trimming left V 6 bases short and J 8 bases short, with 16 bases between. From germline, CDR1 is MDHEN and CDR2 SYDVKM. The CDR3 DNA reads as TGTGCCAGCAGCGTGGGAAGCTACGAAGGCTACACCTTC. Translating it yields CASSVGSYEGYTF.

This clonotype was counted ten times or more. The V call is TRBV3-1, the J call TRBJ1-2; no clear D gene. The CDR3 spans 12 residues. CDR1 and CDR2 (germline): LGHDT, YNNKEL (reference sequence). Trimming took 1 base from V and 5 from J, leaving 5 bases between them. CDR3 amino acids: CASSQGGYGYTF. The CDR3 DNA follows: TGTGCCAGCAGCCAAGGAGGTTATGGCTACACCTTC.

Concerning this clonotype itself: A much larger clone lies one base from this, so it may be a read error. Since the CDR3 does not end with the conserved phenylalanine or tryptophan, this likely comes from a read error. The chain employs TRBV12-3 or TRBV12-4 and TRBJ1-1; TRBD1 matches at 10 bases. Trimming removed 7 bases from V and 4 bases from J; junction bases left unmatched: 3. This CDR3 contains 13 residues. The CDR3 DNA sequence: TGTGCCAGCATCAGGACAGGGGGCACTGAAGCTTTCTTA. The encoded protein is CASIRTGGTEAFL.

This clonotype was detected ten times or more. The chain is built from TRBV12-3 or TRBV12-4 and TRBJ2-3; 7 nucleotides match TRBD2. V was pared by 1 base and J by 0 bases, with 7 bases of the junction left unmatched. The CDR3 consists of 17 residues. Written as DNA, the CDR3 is TGTGCCAGCAGTTTAGGTTCATCTAGCGGTAGCACAGATACGCAGTATTTT. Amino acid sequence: CASSLGSSSGSTDTQYF.

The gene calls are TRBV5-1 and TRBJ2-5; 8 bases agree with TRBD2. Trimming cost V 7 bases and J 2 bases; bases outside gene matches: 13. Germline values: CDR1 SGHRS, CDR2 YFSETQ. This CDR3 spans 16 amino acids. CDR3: CASGPSAGVRQETQYF. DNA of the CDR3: TGCGCCAGCGGACCTTCAGCGGGAGTTCGTCAAGAGACCCAGTACTTC.

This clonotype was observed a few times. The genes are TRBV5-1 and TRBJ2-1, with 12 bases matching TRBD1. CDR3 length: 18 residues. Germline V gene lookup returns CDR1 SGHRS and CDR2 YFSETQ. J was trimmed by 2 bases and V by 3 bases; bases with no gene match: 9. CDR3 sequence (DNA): TGCGCCAGCAGCTGGCCGGGACAGGGGGCAAGCGCCTACAATGAGCAGTTCTTC. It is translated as CASSWPGQGASAYNEQFF.

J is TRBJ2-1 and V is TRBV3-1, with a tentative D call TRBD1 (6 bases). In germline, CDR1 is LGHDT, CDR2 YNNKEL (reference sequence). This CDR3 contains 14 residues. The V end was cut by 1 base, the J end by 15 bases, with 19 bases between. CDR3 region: CASSQARDTGHRFF. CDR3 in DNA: TGTGCCAGCAGCCAAGCCCGGGACACTGGACATCGGTTCTTC.

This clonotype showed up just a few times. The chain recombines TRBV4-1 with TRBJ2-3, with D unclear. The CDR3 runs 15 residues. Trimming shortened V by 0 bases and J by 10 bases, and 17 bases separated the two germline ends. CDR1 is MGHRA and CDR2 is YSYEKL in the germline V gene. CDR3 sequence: CASSQEGSPLVAQYF. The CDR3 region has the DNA TGCGCCAGCAGCCAAGAAGGCAGCCCCTTGGTGGCGCAGTATTTT.

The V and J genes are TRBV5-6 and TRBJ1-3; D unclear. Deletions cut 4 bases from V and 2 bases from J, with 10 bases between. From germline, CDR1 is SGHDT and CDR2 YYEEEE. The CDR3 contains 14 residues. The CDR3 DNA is TGTGCCAGCAGCGGTCTGAGGGCTGGAAACACCATATATTTT. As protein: CASSGLRAGNTIYF.

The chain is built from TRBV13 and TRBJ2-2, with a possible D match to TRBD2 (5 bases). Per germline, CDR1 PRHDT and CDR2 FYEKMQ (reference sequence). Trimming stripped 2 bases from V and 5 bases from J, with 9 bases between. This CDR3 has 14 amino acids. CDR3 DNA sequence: TGTGCCAGCAGCTTAAACGGGGTTACCGGGGAGCTGTTTTTT. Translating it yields CASSLNGVTGELFF.

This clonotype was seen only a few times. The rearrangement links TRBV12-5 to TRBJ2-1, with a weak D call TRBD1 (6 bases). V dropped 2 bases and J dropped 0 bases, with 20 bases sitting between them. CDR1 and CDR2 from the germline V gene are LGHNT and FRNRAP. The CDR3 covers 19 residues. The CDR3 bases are TGTGCTAGTGGTTTGACCCCCGGGACACGGTCAAGCTCCTACAATGAGCAGTTCTTC. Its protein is CASGLTPGTRSSSYNEQFF.

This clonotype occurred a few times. In DNA form, the CDR3 reads TGTGCCAGCAGCCAAGTATTCGGAGATACGCAGTATTTT. Its translation is CASSQVFGDTQYF. The chain couples TRBV14 to TRBJ2-3, with D uncertain. CDR1 is SGHDN, CDR2 FVKESK, per germline. CDR3 length: 13 amino acids. V was pared by 1 base and J by 5 bases, with 7 bases between.

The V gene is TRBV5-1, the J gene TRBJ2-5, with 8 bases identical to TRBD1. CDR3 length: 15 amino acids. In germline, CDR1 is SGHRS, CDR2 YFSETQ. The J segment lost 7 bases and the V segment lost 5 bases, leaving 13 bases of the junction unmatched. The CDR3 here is CASSHPGQDVGTQYF. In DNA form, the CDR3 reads TGCGCCAGCAGTCATCCGGGACAGGACGTAGGGACCCAGTACTTC.

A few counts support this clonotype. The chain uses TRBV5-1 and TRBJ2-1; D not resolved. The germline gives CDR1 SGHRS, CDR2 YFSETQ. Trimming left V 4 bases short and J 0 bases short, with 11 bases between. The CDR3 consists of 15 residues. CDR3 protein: CASSLDLPSYNEQFF. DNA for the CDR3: TGCGCCAGCAGCCTGGACCTACCCTCCTACAATGAGCAGTTCTTC.

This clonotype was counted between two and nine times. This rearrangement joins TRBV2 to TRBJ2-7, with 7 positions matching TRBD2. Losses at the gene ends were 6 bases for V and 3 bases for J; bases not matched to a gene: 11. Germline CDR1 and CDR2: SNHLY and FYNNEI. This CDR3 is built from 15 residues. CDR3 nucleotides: TGTGCCAGCAGACTCAGGGAGCGGGGTAACTACGAGCAGTACTTC. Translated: CASRLRERGNYEQYF.

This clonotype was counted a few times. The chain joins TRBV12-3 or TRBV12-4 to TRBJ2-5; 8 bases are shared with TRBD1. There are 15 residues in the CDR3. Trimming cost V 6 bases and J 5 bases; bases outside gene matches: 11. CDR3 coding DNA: TGTGCCAGCAGCCCCCCCGACAGGGGCTCCGAGACCCAGTACTTC. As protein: CASSPPDRGSETQYF.

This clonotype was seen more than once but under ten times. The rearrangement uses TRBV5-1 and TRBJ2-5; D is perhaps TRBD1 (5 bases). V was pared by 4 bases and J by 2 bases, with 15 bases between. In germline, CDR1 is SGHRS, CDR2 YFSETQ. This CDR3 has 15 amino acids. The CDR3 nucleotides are TGCGCCAGCAGCCCTACGCAGGGTCATCAAGAGACCCAGTACTTC. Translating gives CASSPTQGHQETQYF.

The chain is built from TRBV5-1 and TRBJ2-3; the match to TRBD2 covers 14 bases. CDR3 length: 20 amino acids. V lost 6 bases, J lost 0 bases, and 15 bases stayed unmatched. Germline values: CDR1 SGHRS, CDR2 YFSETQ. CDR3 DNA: TGCGCCAGCAAATATGGTGCAGGGACTAGCGGGGGCCATAGCACAGATACGCAGTATTTT. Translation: CASKYGAGTSGGHSTDTQYF.

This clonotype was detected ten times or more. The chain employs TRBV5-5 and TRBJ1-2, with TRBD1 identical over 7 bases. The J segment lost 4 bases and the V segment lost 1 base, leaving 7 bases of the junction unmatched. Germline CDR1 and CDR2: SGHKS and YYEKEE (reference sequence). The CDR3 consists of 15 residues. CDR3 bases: TGTGCCAGCAGCTTGACCCGAGGACAGGTCTATGGCTACACCTTC. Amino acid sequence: CASSLTRGQVYGYTF.

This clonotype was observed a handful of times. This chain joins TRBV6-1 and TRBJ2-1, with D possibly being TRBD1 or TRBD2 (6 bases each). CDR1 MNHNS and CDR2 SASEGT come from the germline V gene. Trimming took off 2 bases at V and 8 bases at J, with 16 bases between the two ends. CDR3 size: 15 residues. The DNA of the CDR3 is TGTGCCAGCAGTGAAAGGTGGGGGGCCGTGGATGAGCAGTTCTTC. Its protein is CASSERWGAVDEQFF.

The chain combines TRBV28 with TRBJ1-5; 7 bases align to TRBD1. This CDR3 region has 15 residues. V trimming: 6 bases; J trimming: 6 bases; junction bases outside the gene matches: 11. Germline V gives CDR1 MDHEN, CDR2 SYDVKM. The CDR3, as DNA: TGTGCCAGCAGGGCCGGGACAGTCGTTTCTCAGCCCCAGCATTTT. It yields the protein CASRAGTVVSQPQHF. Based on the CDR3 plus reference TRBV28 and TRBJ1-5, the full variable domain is DVKVTQSSRYLVKRTGEKVFLECVQDMDHENMFWYRQDPGLGLRLIYFSYDVKMKEKGDIPEGYSVSREKKERFSLILESASTNQTSMYLCASRAGTVVSQPQHFGDGTRLSIL.

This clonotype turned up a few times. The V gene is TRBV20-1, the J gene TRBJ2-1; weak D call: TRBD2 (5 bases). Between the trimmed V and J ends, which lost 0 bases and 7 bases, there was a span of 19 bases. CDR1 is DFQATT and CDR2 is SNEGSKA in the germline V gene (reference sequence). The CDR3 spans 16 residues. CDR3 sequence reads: CSARESRGTLTNEQFF. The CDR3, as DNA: TGCAGTGCTAGAGAGAGCCGGGGTACCCTCACTAATGAGCAGTTCTTC.

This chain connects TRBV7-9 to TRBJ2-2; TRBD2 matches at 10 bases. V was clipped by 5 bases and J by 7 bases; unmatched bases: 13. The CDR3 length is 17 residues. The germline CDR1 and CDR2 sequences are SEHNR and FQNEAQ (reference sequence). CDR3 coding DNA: TGTGCCAGCAGCCCCGTGGTAGCGGGAGGAATATACGGGGAGCTGTTTTTT. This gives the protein CASSPVVAGGIYGELFF.